This entry lists 6 T cell receptor beta chains sequenced from one sample in a study of cytomegalovirus exposure and HLA in healthy donors. The PCR contained 60 Vbeta and 13 Jbeta primers. Sequenced by immunoSEQ multiplex PCR; TCRdb stores in-frame clones only, minus some. The sample includes about 98,000 clones, roughly three quarters seen only once; the top ten take roughly 9.3%. Material for sequencing was PBMCs. All receptors derive from a male donor in good health and CMV-seropositive.

The V call is TRBV28, the J call TRBJ2-7; 12 bases align to TRBD1. Germline CDR1 reads MDHEN; CDR2 reads SYDVKM. V shed 4 bases and J 5 bases; nucleotides not matched to a gene: 9. This CDR3 has 16 amino acids. The CDR3 DNA reads as TGTGCCAGCAGTTCGCCGGGACAGGGGGCGAGGAACGAGCAGTACTTC. Amino acid sequence: CASSSPGQGARNEQYF.

This clone showed up just once. V and J are TRBV2 and TRBJ2-3, with a tentative D call TRBD2 (7 bases). The CDR3 has 11 residues. Germline values: CDR1 SNHLY, CDR2 FYNNEI. Trimming stripped 8 bases from V and 7 bases from J, with 10 bases between. The DNA of the CDR3 is TGTGCCAGCGAGGGGGGGAATACGCAGTATTTT. It specifies CASEGGNTQYF.

This clone showed up just a few times. The genes are TRBV6-1 and TRBJ2-1, with D possibly matching TRBD2 (5 bases). The CDR3 consists of 15 residues. V was trimmed by 7 bases and J by 1 base, leaving 14 bases between them. CDR1 is MNHNS and CDR2 is SASEGT in the germline V gene. CDR3 residues: CASKPLSGSYNEQFF. For the CDR3, the DNA is TGTGCCAGCAAGCCCTTATCGGGGTCCTACAATGAGCAGTTCTTC.

This clone was detected only a few times. The rearrangement links TRBV29-1 to TRBJ2-3, with 7 bases identical to TRBD2. The CDR3 loop spans 15 amino acids. The ends lost 3 bases at V and 4 bases at J; junction bases unmatched: 10. Germline CDR1 and CDR2: SQVTM and ANQGSEA. Written as DNA, the CDR3 is TGCAGCGTTGAGGGATCGAGGGAGGGCGCAGATACGCAGTATTTT. As protein: CSVEGSREGADTQYF.

This sequence joins TRBV11-3 and TRBJ2-5, with TRBD1 matching 7 bases. The DNA end is more similar to TRBJ2-7, so the J call may be wrong. The CDR3 spans 13 residues. Germline CDR1 reads SGHNT; CDR2 reads YENEEA. The CDR3 DNA reads as TGTGCCAGCAGCTTGGGACAGACCTACGAGCAGTACTTC. Protein product: CASSLGQTYEQYF.

The chain combines TRBV29-1 with TRBJ1-2; the D is unclear. The ends were cut back, 4 bases at V and 4 bases at J, with 10 bases in the middle. This CDR3 has 12 amino acids. The germline V gene encodes CDR1 SQVTM and CDR2 ANQGSEA. The CDR3 sequence: CSVGEGIYGYTF. CDR3 DNA: TGCAGCGTTGGTGAGGGAATCTATGGCTACACCTTC.